The clone carrying this TCR beta chain was observed a single time. The antigen is undetermined. Use of 60 Vbeta and 13 Jbeta primers characterized the PCR. Profiling relied on immunoSEQ multiplex PCR, and the TCRdb table lists in-frame clones only, not all of them. In the table there are 95,000 to 150,000 clones, about 81% of which are singletons. Trimming took 3 bases from V and 6 from J, leaving 18 bases between them. The CDR3 loop spans 15 amino acids. CDR1 and CDR2 (germline): MNHEY, SVGAGI. The sample comes from a study of cytomegalovirus exposure and HLA in healthy donors. Study results and caveats: Presence/absence analyses supposed approximately even sequencing depth among donors. Reportedly, TCR beta sequences accurately predicted HLA-A and HLA-B alleles in most subjects. Most TCR sequences were seen very rarely across donors, but some public TCRs occurred in many. Fewer N-insertions than the approximately 700-donor mean were reportedly shown by an Asian-associated ancestry cluster in a later analysis.

V gene TRBV6-5 combines with J gene TRBJ2-7; D might be TRBD1 (6 bases). The receptor comes from a woman aged 25 to 39 in good health and CMV-seronegative. The sample was PBMCs. This chain's CDR3 is CASSYTPTGWGEQYF. CDR3 DNA: TGTGCCAGCAGTTATACCCCCACAGGGTGGGGCGAGCAGTACTTC.